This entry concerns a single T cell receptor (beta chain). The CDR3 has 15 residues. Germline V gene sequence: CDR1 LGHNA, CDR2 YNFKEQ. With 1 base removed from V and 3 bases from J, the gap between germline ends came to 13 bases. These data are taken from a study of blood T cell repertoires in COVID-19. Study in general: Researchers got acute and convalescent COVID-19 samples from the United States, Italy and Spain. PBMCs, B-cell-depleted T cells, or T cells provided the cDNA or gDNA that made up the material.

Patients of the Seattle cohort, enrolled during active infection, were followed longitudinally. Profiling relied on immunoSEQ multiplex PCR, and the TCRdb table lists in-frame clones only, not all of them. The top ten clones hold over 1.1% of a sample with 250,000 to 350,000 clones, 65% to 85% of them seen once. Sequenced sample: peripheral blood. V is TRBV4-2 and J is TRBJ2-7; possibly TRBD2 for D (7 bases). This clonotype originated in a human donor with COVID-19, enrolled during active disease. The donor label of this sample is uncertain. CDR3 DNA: TGTGCCAGCAGCCAAGTAAGCGGGACAAACTACGAGCAGTACTTC. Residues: CASSQVSGTNYEQYF.